The present TCR beta chain was sequenced within a study of breast tumors, draining lymph nodes, adjacent tissues. General study findings and limits: Luminal-like breast cancer showed significantly greater tumor-nontumor repertoire similarity than basal-like breast cancer did. Findings are consistent with lymph node origin and intratumoral expansion of most tumor T cells. That most tumor T cells come from lymph nodes remained unproven. Compared with lymph nodes, tumors were less diverse; compared with nontumor tissue, more.

The CDR3 is 16 amino acids. Note on this clonotype: Its antigen is not identified.

TCRdb itself ran the multiplex PCR reads through MiXCR, one entry per CDR3 protein. The sample contains some 170,000 distinct CDR3 sequences, about 30% of which appear only once. The lymph nodes were axillary draining lymph nodes from breast cancer patients. The sample taken for sequencing was axillary lymph node tissue. The chain uses TRBV3-2 and TRBJ2-5; the D call of TRBD1 is as the table states it, not checked on the DNA. TRBV3-2 is a recognized pseudogene. This clonotype originated in a female donor with breast cancer. Some clones in this sample may be carry-over from other donors' samples. The CDR3 is CASSHHRDRGTETQYF. The CDR3 DNA reads TGTGCCAGCAGCCACCACCGGGACAGGGGGACGGAGACCCAGTACTTC.